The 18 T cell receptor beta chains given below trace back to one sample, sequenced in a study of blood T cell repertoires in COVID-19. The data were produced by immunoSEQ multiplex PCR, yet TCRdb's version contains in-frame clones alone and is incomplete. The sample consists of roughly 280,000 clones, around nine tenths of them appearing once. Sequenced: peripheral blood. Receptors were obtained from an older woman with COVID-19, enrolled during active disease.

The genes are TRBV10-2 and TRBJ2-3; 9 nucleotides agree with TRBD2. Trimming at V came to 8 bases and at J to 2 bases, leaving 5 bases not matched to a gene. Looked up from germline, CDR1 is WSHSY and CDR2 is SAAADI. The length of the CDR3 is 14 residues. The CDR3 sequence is CASWTSVITDTQYF. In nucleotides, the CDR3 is TGCGCCAGCTGGACTAGCGTAATCACAGATACGCAGTATTTT.

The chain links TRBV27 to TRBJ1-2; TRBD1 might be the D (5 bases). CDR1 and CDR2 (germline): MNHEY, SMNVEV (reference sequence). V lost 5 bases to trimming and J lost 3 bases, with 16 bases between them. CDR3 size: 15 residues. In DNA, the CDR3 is TGTGCCAGCAGTCCCCGGACAAGCCACGACTATGGCTACACCTTC. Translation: CASSPRTSHDYGYTF.

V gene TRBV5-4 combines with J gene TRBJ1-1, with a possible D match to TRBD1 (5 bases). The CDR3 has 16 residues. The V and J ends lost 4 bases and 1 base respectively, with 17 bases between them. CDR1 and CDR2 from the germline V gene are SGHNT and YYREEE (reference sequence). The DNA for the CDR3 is TGTGCCAGCAGCCGGACATTAGGGGCGGCGAACACTGAAGCTTTCTTT. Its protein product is CASSRTLGAANTEAFF.

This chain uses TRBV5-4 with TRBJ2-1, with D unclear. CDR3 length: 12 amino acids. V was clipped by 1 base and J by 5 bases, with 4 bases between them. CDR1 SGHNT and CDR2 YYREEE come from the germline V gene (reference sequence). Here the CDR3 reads CASSLPDNEQFF. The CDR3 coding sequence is TGTGCCAGCAGCTTGCCCGACAATGAGCAGTTCTTC.

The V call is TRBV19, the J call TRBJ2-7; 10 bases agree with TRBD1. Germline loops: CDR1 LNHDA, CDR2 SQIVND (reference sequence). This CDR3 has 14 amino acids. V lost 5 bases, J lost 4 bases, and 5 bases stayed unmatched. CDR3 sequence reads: CASSSRTGGYEQYF. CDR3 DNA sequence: TGTGCCAGTAGTTCTCGGACAGGGGGGTACGAGCAGTACTTC.

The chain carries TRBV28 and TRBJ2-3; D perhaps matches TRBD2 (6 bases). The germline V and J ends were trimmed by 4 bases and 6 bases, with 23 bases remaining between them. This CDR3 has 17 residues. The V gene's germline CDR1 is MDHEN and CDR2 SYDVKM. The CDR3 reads CASSWRRGGIRMDTQYF. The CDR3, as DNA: TGTGCCAGCAGTTGGCGGAGGGGCGGGATTCGTATGGATACGCAGTATTTT.

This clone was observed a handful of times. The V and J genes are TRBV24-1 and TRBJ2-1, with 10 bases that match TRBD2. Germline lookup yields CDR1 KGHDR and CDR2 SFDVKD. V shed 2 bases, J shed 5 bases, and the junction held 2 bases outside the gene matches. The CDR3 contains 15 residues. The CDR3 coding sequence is TGTGCCACCAGTGATTGGACTAGCGGAGACAATGAGCAGTTCTTC. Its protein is CATSDWTSGDNEQFF.

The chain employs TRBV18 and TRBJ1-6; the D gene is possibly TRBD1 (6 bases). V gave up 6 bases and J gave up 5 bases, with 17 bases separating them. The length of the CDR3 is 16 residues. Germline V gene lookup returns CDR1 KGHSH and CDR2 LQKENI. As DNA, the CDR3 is TGTGCCAGCTCCCCCAAGGGACACACAGATAATTCACCCCTCCACTTT. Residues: CASSPKGHTDNSPLHF.

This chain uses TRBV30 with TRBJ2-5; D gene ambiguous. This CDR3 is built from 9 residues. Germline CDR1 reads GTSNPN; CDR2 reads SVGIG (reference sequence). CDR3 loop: CGQKETQYF. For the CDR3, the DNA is TGTGGGCAGAAAGAGACCCAGTACTTC.

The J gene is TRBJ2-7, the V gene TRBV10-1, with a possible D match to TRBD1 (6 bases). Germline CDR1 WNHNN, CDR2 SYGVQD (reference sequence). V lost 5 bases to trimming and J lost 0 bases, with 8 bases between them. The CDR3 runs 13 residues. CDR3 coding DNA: TGCGCCAGCAGTCAGGGGACCTCCTACGAGCAGTACTTC. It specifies CASSQGTSYEQYF.

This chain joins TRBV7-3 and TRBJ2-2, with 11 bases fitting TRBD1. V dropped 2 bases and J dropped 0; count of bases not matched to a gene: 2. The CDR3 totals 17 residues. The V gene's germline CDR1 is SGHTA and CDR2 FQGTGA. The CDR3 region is CASSLPGQGANTGELFF. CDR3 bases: TGTGCCAGCAGCTTACCGGGACAGGGGGCGAACACCGGGGAGCTGTTTTTT. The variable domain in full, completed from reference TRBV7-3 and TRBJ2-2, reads GAGVSQTPSNKVTEKGKYVELRCDPISGHTALYWYRQSLGQGPEFLIYFQGTGAADDSGLPNDRFFAVRPEGSVSTLKIQRTERGDSAVYLCASSLPGQGANTGELFFGEGSRLTVL.

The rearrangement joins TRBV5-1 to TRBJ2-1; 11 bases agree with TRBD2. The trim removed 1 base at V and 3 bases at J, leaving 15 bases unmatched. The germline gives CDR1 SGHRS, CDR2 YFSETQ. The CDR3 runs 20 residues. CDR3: CASSLSGAPSGGRVYNEQFF. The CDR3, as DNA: TGCGCCAGCAGCTTGTCTGGGGCCCCTAGCGGGGGGAGGGTCTACAATGAGCAGTTCTTC. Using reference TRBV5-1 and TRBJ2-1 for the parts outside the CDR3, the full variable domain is KAGVTQTPRYLIKTRGQQVTLSCSPISGHRSVSWYQQTPGQGLQFLFEYFSETQRNKGNFPGRFSGRQFSNSRSEMNVSTLELGDSALYLCASSLSGAPSGGRVYNEQFFGPGTRLTVL.

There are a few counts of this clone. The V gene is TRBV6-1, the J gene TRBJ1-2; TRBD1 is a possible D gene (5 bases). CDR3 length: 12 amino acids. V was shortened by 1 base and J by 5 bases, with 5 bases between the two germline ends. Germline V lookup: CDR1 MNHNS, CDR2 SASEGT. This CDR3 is CASSEEGYGYTF. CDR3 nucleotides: TGTGCCAGCAGTGAAGAGGGGTATGGCTACACCTTC.

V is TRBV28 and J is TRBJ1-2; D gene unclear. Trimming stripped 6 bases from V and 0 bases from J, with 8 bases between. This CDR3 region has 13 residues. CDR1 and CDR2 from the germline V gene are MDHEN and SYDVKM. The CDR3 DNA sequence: TGTGCCAGCAGAGACAATCCTAACTATGGCTACACCTTC. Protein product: CASRDNPNYGYTF.

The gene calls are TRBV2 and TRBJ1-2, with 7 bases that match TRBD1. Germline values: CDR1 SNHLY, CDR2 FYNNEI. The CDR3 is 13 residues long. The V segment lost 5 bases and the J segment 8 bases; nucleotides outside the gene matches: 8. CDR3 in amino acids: CASSYRGSGGYTF. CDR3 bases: TGTGCCAGCAGTTACAGGGGTTCGGGAGGCTACACCTTC. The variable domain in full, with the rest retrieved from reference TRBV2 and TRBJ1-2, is EPEVTQTPSHQVTQMGQEVILRCVPISNHLYFYWYRQILGQKVEFLVSFYNNEISEKSEIFDDQFSVERPDGSNFTLKIRSTKLEDSAMYFCASSYRGSGGYTFGSGTRLTVV.

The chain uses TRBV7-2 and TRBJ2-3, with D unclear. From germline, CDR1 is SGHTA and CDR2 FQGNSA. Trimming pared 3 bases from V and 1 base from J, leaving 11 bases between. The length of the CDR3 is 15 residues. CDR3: CASSFDLMGTDTQYF. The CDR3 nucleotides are TGTGCCAGCAGCTTCGACTTAATGGGCACAGATACGCAGTATTTT.

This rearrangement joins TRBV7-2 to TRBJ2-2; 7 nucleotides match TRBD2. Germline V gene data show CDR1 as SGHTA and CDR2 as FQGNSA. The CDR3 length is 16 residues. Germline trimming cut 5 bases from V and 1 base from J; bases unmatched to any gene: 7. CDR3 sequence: CASSPPGTMNTGELFF. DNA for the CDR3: TGTGCCAGCAGCCCACCGGGGACTATGAACACCGGGGAGCTGTTTTTT. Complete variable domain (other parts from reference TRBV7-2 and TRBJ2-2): GAGVSQSPSNKVTEKGKDVELRCDPISGHTALYWYRQSLGQGLEFLIYFQGNSAPDKSGLPSDRFSAERTGGSVSTLTIQRTQQEDSAVYLCASSPPGTMNTGELFFGEGSRLTVL.

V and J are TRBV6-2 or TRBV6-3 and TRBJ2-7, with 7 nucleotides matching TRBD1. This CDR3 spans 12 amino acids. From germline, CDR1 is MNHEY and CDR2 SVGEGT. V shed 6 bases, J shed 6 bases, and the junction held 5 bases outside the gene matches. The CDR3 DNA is TGTGCCAGCAGCAGACAGGGTAGCGAGCAGTACTTC. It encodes CASSRQGSEQYF.